One T cell receptor beta chain is described in this entry. The germline V gene encodes CDR1 GTSNPN and CDR2 SVGIG (reference sequence). The CDR3 totals 14 residues. V was trimmed by 0 bases and J by 4 bases, leaving 10 bases between them. These data come from a study of blood T cell repertoires in COVID-19. Study overall: Acute and convalescent COVID-19 specimens originated in the United States, Italy and Spain. T cells, B-cell-depleted T cells, or PBMCs supplied cDNA or gDNA.

The authors' processing: It was from reference gene primer amplification that nucleated cell counts were estimated. The method was immunoSEQ multiplex PCR; TCRdb's version includes in-frame clones alone and lacks a portion of them. V, J and clone size reflect that table, while D and trimming were determined from the DNA. The sample records roughly 230,000 clones, about four fifths being singletons. Sequenced material: peripheral blood. The chain uses TRBV30 and TRBJ1-5; D gene uncertain. This receptor was taken from a woman aged 80 or over with acute or convalescent COVID-19. This CDR3 is CAWSVGGDNQPQHF. DNA for the CDR3: TGTGCCTGGAGTGTAGGCGGGGATAATCAGCCCCAGCATTTT.